The 5 T cell receptor beta chains presented below share a single source sample, sequenced in a study of T cells in Graves' hyperthyroidism and ophthalmopathy. RNA transcripts were the template for amplifying TCR beta CDR3 regions. When the TCR CDR3 underwent first-round RT-PCR, the HTBI primer set was used. TCRdb redid the calling of the multiplex PCR reads with MiXCR, one entry per CDR3 protein. The table has about 400,000 distinct CDR3 sequences, 14% to 15% seen once. Material: blood. These receptors were collected from a woman in her 30s with Graves' hyperthyroidism.

This clonotype was picked up one time. J is TRBJ1-6 and V is TRBV25-1; D remains ambiguous. CDR3 length equals 17 residues. Trimming removed 2 bases from V and 0 bases from J, with 11 bases in between. The germline V gene has CDR1 MGHDK and CDR2 SYGVNS. CDR3 sequence reads: CASSESKGSSYNSPLHF. CDR3 bases: TGTGCCAGCAGTGAAAGCAAGGGCAGCTCCTATAATTCACCCCTCCACTTT.

This clonotype was counted many times. This chain links TRBV5-1 with TRBJ2-1, with a weak D call TRBD1 (5 bases). Trimming pared 1 base from V and 1 base from J, leaving 12 bases between. The germline CDR1 and CDR2 sequences are SGHRS and YFSETQ. CDR3 size: 16 residues. The CDR3 DNA sequence: TGCGCCAGCAGCTTGTTGCAGGGTTCATCCTACAATGAGCAGTTCTTC. Translated: CASSLLQGSSYNEQFF.

This clonotype was found a few times. V gene TRBV28 combines with J gene TRBJ2-3; the D gene is possibly TRBD2 (6 bases). This CDR3 has 12 amino acids. Germline CDR1 and CDR2: MDHEN and SYDVKM. The germline V and J ends were trimmed by 9 bases and 4 bases, with 11 bases remaining between them. The CDR3 nucleotides are TGTGCCAGTTCCGAGCGGGCAGATACGCAGTATTTT. It codes for CASSERADTQYF.

The rearrangement joins TRBV28 to TRBJ2-2; tentative D call: TRBD2 (6 bases). Germline assignment: CDR1 MDHEN and CDR2 SYDVKM. With 3 bases removed from V and 0 bases from J, the gap between germline ends came to 8 bases. The CDR3 loop spans 15 amino acids. The chain's CDR3 is CASSFSSANTGELFF. Here the CDR3 DNA reads TGTGCCAGCAGTTTCTCTAGCGCGAACACCGGGGAGCTGTTTTTT.

This clonotype was counted ten times or more. This chain joins TRBV27 and TRBJ2-1; D remains ambiguous. The CDR3 runs 13 residues. Germline CDR1 MNHEY, CDR2 SMNVEV (reference sequence). With 4 bases removed from V and 4 bases from J, the gap between germline ends came to 8 bases. CDR3 amino acids: CASSSQIYNEQFF. Here the CDR3 DNA reads TGTGCCAGCAGTTCCCAGATTTACAATGAGCAGTTCTTC.